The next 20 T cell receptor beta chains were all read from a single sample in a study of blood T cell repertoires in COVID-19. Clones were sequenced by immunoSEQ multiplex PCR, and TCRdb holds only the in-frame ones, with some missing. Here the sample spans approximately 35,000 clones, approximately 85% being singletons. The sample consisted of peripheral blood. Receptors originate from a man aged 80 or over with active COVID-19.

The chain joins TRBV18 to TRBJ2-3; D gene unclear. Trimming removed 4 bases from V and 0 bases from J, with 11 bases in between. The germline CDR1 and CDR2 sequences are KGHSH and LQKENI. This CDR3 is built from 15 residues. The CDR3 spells CASSLMTPSTDTQYF. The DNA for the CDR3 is TGTGCCAGCTCACTTATGACTCCTAGCACAGATACGCAGTATTTT. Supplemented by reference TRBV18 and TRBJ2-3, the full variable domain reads NAGVMQNPRHLVRRRGQEARLRCSPMKGHSHVYWYRQLPEEGLKFMVYLQKENIIDESGMPKERFSAEFPKEGPSILRIQQVVRGDSAAYFCASSLMTPSTDTQYFGPGTRLTVL.

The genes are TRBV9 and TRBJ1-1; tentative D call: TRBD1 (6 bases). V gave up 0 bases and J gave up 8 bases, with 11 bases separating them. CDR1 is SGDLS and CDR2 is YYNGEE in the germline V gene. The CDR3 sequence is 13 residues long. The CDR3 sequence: CASSVEYGTEAFF. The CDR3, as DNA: TGTGCCAGCAGCGTAGAGTATGGGACAGAAGCTTTCTTT.

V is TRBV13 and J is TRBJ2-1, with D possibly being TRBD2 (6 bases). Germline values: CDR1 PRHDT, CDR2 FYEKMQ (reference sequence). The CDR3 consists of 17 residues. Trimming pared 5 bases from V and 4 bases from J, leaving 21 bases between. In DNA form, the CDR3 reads TGTGCCAGCAGCCTGGGAGGCGAACCCTATTTATACAATGAGCAGTTCTTC. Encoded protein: CASSLGGEPYLYNEQFF.

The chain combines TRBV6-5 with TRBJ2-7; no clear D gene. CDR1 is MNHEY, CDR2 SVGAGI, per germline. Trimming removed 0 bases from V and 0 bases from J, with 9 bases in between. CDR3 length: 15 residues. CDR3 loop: CASSYSIHSSYEQYF. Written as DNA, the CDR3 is TGTGCCAGCAGTTACTCGATCCATAGCTCCTACGAGCAGTACTTC.

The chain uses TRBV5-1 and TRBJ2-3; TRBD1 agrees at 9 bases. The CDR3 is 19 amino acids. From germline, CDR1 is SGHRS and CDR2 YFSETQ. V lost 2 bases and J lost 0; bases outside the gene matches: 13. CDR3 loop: CASSLNANRGRISTDTQYF. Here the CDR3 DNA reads TGCGCCAGCAGCTTAAACGCGAACAGGGGGCGAATTAGCACAGATACGCAGTATTTT.

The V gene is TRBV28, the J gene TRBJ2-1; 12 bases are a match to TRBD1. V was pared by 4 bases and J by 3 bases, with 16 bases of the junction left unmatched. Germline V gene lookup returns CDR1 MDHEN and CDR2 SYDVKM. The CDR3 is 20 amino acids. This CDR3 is CASSYIYRDRGPENYNEQFF. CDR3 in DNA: TGTGCCAGCAGTTACATCTACCGGGACAGGGGGCCCGAAAACTACAATGAGCAGTTCTTC.

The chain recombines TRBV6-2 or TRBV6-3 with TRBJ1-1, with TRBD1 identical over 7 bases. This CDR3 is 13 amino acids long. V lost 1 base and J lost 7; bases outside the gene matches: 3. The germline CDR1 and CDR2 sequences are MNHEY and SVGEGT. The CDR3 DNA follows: TGTGCCAGCAGTTACTTTTCAGGGGGTGAAGCTTTCTTT. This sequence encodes CASSYFSGGEAFF.

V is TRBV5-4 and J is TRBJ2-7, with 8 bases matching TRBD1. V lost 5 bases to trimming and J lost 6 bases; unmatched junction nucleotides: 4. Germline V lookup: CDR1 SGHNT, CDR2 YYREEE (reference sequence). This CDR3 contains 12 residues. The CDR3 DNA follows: TGTGCCAGCAGTAGGACAGGGCGCGAGCAGTACTTC. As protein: CASSRTGREQYF.

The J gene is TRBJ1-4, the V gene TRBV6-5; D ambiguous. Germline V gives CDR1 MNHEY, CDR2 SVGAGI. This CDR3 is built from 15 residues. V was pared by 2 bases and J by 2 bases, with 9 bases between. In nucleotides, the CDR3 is TGTGCCAGCAGTTACGATCAGTATACTAATGAAAAACTGTTTTTT. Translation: CASSYDQYTNEKLFF.

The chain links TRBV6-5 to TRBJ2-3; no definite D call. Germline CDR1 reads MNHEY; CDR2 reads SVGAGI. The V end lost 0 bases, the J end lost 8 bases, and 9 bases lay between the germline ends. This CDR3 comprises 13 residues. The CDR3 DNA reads TGTGCCAGCAGTTACTCGAGGCGCAGTACGCAGTATTTT. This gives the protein CASSYSRRSTQYF.

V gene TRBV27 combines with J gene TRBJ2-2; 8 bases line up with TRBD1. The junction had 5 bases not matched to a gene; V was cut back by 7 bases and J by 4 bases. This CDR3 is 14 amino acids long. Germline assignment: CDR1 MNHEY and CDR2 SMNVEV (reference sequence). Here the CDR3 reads CASKGDRSTGELFF. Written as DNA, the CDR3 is TGTGCCAGCAAGGGGGACAGGAGCACCGGGGAGCTGTTTTTT.

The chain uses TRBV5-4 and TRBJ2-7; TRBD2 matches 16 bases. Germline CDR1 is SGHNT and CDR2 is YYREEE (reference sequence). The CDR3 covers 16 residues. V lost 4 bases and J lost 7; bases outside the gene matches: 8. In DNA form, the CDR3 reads TGTGCCAGCAGCCCAGGAGGGACTAGCGGGGGGGATGAGCAGTACTTC. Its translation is CASSPGGTSGGDEQYF.

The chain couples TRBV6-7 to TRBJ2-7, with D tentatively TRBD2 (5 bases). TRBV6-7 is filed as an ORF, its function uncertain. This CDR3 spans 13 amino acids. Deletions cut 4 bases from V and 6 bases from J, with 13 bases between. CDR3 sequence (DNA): TGTGCCAGCAGTTCCCGGGATTGTAGCGAGCAGTACTTC. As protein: CASSSRDCSEQYF.

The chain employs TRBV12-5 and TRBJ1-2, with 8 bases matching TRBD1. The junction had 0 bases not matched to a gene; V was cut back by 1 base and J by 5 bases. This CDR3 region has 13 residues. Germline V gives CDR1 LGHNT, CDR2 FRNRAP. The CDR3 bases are TGTGCTAGTGGTTTGGGGACAGGGTATGGCTACACCTTC. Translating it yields CASGLGTGYGYTF.

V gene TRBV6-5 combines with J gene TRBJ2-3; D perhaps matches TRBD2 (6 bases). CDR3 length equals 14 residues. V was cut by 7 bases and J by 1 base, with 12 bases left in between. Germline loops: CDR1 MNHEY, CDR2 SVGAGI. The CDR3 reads CASTTGEGTDTQYF. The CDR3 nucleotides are TGTGCCAGCACTACCGGGGAGGGCACAGATACGCAGTATTTT.

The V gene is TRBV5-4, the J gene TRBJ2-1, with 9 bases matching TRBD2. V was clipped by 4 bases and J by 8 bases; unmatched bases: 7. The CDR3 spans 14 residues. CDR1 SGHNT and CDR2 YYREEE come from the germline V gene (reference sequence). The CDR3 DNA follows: TGTGCCAGCAGCCGACCGGGACTAGCAGATGAGCAGTTCTTC. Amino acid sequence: CASSRPGLADEQFF.

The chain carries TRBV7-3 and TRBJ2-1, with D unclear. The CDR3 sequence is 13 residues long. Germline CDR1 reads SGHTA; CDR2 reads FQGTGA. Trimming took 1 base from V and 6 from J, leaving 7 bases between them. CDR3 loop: CASSLIRSNEQFF. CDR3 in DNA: TGTGCCAGCAGCTTAATCCGCAGCAATGAGCAGTTCTTC.

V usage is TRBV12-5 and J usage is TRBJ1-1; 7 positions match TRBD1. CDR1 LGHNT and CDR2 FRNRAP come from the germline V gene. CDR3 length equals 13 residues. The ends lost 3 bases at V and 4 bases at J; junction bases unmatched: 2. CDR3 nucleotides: TGTGCTAGTGGTTTTTCAGGGGGCACTGAAGCTTTCTTT. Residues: CASGFSGGTEAFF.

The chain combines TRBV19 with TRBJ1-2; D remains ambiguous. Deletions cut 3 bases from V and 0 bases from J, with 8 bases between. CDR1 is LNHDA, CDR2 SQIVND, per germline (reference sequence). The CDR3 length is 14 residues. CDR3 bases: TGTGCCAGTAGTATTTACGGGTCTAACTATGGCTACACCTTC. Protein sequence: CASSIYGSNYGYTF.

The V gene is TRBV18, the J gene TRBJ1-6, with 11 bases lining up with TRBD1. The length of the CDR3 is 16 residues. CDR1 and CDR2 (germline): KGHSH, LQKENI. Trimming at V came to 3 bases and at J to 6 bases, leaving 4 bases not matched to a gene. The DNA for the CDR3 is TGTGCCAGCTCACCTGGACAGGGGGCCTCTAATTCACCCCTCCACTTT. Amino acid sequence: CASSPGQGASNSPLHF.